This T cell receptor beta chain was observed in a study of brain T cells in children with intractable seizures. Study-level findings and limits: Patients' HCMV serostatus was unknown; virus specificity rests on CDR3 similarity alone. Pre- and post-surgery blood differed in depth, so pre-surgery absences may be undersampling.

Clones were sequenced by immunoSEQ multiplex PCR, and TCRdb holds only the in-frame ones, with some missing. The sample contains around 340,000 clones, 93% of which appear only once. Concerning this clone itself: Its matching antigen is unknown.

The CDR3 loop spans 14 amino acids. Losses at the gene ends were 6 bases for V and 8 bases for J; bases not matched to a gene: 9. Germline V gene data show CDR1 as MNHEY and CDR2 as SVGAGI. Time point denoted: blood from clinic visit 5 months post-surgery; TSC patient then seizure free. Surgery cases with the highest brain T cell transcript signatures were chosen for sequencing. At least one anti-epileptic drug was given before surgery. The rearrangement uses TRBV6-5 and TRBJ1-3, with 8 bases fitting TRBD1. This receptor was obtained from a boy younger than two with tuberous sclerosis and intractable seizures. Sample: peripheral blood, taken less than 6 months after surgery. The CDR3 is CASSWTGRGDTIYF. CDR3 DNA: TGTGCCAGCAGCTGGACAGGGAGGGGAGACACCATATATTTT.